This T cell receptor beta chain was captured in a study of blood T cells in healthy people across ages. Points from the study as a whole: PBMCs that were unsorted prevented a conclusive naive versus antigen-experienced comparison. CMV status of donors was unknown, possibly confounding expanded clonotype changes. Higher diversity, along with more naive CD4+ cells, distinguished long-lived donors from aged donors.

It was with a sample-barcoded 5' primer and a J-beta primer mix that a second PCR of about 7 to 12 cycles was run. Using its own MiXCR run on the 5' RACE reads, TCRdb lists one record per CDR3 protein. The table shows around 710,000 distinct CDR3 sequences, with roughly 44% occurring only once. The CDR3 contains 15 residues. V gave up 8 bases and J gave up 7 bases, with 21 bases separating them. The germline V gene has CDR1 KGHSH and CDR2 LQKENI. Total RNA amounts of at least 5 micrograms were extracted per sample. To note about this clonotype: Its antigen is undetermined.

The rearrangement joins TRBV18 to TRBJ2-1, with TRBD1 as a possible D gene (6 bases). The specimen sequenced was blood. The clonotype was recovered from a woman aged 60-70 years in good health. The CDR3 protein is CASPRTGNPENEQFF. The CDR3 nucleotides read TGTGCCAGCCCACGTACAGGGAATCCAGAAAATGAGCAGTTCTTC.